This T cell receptor beta chain came from a study of cytomegalovirus exposure and HLA in healthy donors. Study results and limitations: Some public TCRs appeared in many individuals, while most sequences were rare.

About this clone: Antigen specificity is unknown.

Trimming took 2 bases from V and 8 from J, leaving 7 bases between them. Germline V gene data show CDR1 as MRHNA and CDR2 as SNTAGT. CDR3 size: 12 residues. Amplification used 60 Vbeta primers and 13 Jbeta primers. Sequencing was performed with immunoSEQ multiplex PCR; in TCRdb, only in-frame clones are kept and a portion is missing. The sample includes about 64,000 clones, 60% to 80% seen only once; the top ten take 5%. Sample: PBMCs. The chain recombines TRBV6-4 with TRBJ2-1, with D tentatively TRBD1 (6 bases). This receptor was obtained from a male donor in good health and CMV-seropositive. The DNA of the CDR3 is TGTGCCAGCAGTGACCACAGGGATGAGCAGTTCTTC. Its translation: CASSDHRDEQFF.